This TCR beta chain was sequenced during a study of T cell changes during pregnancy in multiple sclerosis. Sequenced by immunoSEQ multiplex PCR; TCRdb stores in-frame clones only, minus some. The table lists approximately 60,000 clones, more than 85% of them singletons, with about 0.9% in the top ten. The sample holds one count of this clone. This sequence originates from a female donor with multiple sclerosis, enrolled in a pregnancy study. Sequenced here: peripheral blood, sampled before pregnancy.

CDR3 DNA sequence: TGTGCCAGCAGTACGGGACAGGGTCCCTATGGCTACACCTTC. Translated, it gives CASSTGQGPYGYTF. V gene TRBV6-1 combines with J gene TRBJ1-2; 9 bases are a match to TRBD1. V shed 5 bases, J shed 4 bases, and the junction held 5 bases outside the gene matches. CDR1 and CDR2 from the germline V gene are MNHNS and SASEGT. The CDR3 length is 14 residues.